The 13 T cell receptor beta chains below come from one sample, sequenced in a study of siplizumab effects on memory and regulatory T cells. The protocol was immunoSEQ multiplex PCR, while the TCRdb copy is restricted to in-frame clones and leaves out a portion. The sample gives about 69,000 clones, approximately 88% of which show up once; around 1.8% is in the top ten. Sequenced material: Tregs sorted from blood. These TCRs come from a human donor in good health.

This clone was detected only once. The chain joins TRBV30 to TRBJ2-2, with D tentatively TRBD2 (5 bases). CDR1 and CDR2 from the germline V gene are GTSNPN and SVGIG (reference sequence). The V end lost 2 bases, the J end lost 4 bases, and 8 bases lay between the germline ends. The CDR3 has 13 amino acids. The CDR3 here is CAWSIRGTGELFF. CDR3 bases: TGTGCCTGGAGTATACGGGGCACCGGGGAGCTGTTTTTT.

This clone was recorded only once. Within the sample, other DNA sequences also encode this same CDR3. The CDR3 coding sequence is TGCGCCAGCAGCTTGGGGGGCGCTGGGGCCAACGTCCTGACTTTC. This encodes CASSLGGAGANVLTF. The chain joins TRBV5-1 to TRBJ2-6, with a weak D call TRBD1 (5 bases). CDR3 length: 15 amino acids. The ends were cut back, 0 bases at V and 2 bases at J, with 6 bases in the middle. CDR1 and CDR2 (germline): SGHRS, YFSETQ. Variable domain in full (rest from reference TRBV5-1 and TRBJ2-6): KAGVTQTPRYLIKTRGQQVTLSCSPISGHRSVSWYQQTPGQGLQFLFEYFSETQRNKGNFPGRFSGRQFSNSRSEMNVSTLELGDSALYLCASSLGGAGANVLTFGAGSRLTVL.

The CDR3 sequence is CAWVPGLGSGELFF. The CDR3 DNA is TGTGCCTGGGTTCCGGGACTAGGGTCCGGGGAGCTGTTTTTT. J is TRBJ2-2 and V is TRBV30; TRBD2 matches at 8 bases. This CDR3 region has 14 residues. V lost 5 bases and J lost 6; bases outside the gene matches: 8. The germline CDR1 and CDR2 sequences are GTSNPN and SVGIG (reference sequence). Combining the CDR3 with reference TRBV30 and TRBJ2-2 gives the whole variable domain SQTIHQWPATLVQPVGSPLSLECTVEGTSNPNLYWYRQAAGRGLQLLFYSVGIGQISSEVPQNLSASRPQDRQFILSSKKLLLSDSGFYLCAWVPGLGSGELFFGEGSRLTVL.

The rearrangement joins TRBV19 to TRBJ2-1; 10 positions agree with TRBD2. The CDR3 spans 18 residues. Germline V gene data show CDR1 as LNHDA and CDR2 as SQIVND (reference sequence). V was clipped by 2 bases and J by 0 bases; unmatched bases: 7. This CDR3 reads CASSIIAGGLSSYNEQFF. The CDR3 DNA is TGTGCCAGTAGTATAATAGCGGGAGGACTGAGCTCCTACAATGAGCAGTTCTTC. The whole variable domain, filled in from reference TRBV19 and TRBJ2-1, reads DGGITQSPKYLFRKEGQNVTLSCEQNLNHDAMYWYRQDPGQGLRLIYYSQIVNDFQKGDIAEGYSVSREKKESFPLTVTSAQKNPTAFYLCASSIIAGGLSSYNEQFFGPGTRLTVL.

The chain uses TRBV7-9 and TRBJ2-7; 7 bases agree with TRBD2. The CDR3 sequence is 16 residues long. In germline, CDR1 is SEHNR, CDR2 FQNEAQ (reference sequence). The V segment lost 0 bases and the J segment 6 bases; nucleotides outside the gene matches: 11. The DNA for the CDR3 is TGTGCCAGCAGCTTAGCGACCAGCGGGATTTCGATCGAGCAGTACTTC. Protein product: CASSLATSGISIEQYF.

The chain has TRBV28 and TRBJ2-1, with D tentatively TRBD2 (5 bases). V lost 9 bases and J lost 3, with 18 bases in between. The CDR3 is made up of 15 amino acids. Germline CDR1 reads MDHEN; CDR2 reads SYDVKM. In DNA, the CDR3 is TGTGCCAGACCGCGACACGGAGGAAGCTACAATGAGCAGTTCTTC. It encodes CARPRHGGSYNEQFF. Filled out from reference TRBV28 and TRBJ2-1, the complete variable domain reads DVKVTQSSRYLVKRTGEKVFLECVQDMDHENMFWYRQDPGLGLRLIYFSYDVKMKEKGDIPEGYSVSREKKERFSLILESASTNQTSMYLCARPRHGGSYNEQFFGPGTRLTVL.

This chain joins TRBV5-1 and TRBJ2-7; tentatively, D is TRBD1 or TRBD2 (5 bases each). The CDR3 contains 16 residues. Trimming pared 1 base from V and 3 bases from J, leaving 17 bases between. Germline CDR1 is SGHRS and CDR2 is YFSETQ. CDR3 bases: TGCGCCAGCAGCTTGAACGTTGGGGCCGCGGGCTACGAGCAGTACTTC. Protein: CASSLNVGAAGYEQYF.

The V and J genes are TRBV7-9 and TRBJ2-1, with TRBD2 matching over 8 bases. The J segment lost 4 bases and the V segment lost 5 bases, leaving 16 bases of the junction unmatched. CDR1 is SEHNR, CDR2 FQNEAQ, per germline (reference sequence). CDR3 length: 18 amino acids. This CDR3 reads CASSPEIFPGGPYNEQFF. The CDR3 nucleotides are TGTGCCAGCAGCCCCGAAATCTTTCCGGGAGGGCCGTACAATGAGCAGTTCTTC. Based on the CDR3 plus reference TRBV7-9 and TRBJ2-1, the full variable domain is DTGVSQNPRHKITKRGQNVTFRCDPISEHNRLYWYRQTLGQGPEFLTYFQNEAQLEKSRLLSDRFSAERPKGSFSTLEIQRTEQGDSAMYLCASSPEIFPGGPYNEQFFGPGTRLTVL.

The CDR3 reads CASRFDRVPGNTIYF. The CDR3 DNA is TGTGCCAGTAGGTTTGACAGGGTTCCTGGAAACACCATATATTTT. This chain uses TRBV19 with TRBJ1-3, with 7 nucleotides matching TRBD1. Germline CDR1 is LNHDA and CDR2 is SQIVND (reference sequence). V lost 6 bases and J lost 2; bases outside the gene matches: 7. This CDR3 spans 15 amino acids.

This sequence joins TRBV19 and TRBJ2-1, with 7 bases fitting TRBD1. V shed 4 bases, J shed 6 bases, and the junction held 15 bases outside the gene matches. CDR1 is LNHDA and CDR2 is SQIVND in the germline V gene (reference sequence). The CDR3 loop spans 17 amino acids. The CDR3 reads CASSKGGPGTEGNEQFF. CDR3 in DNA: TGTGCCAGTAGTAAAGGGGGACCCGGGACAGAGGGCAATGAGCAGTTCTTC.

The V call is TRBV2, the J call TRBJ1-5; TRBD1 agrees at 10 bases. CDR1 is SNHLY and CDR2 is FYNNEI in the germline V gene. The CDR3 runs to 14 residues. V gave up 5 bases and J gave up 5 bases; unmatched junction bases: 3. In DNA, the CDR3 is TGTGCCAGCAGTTTCGGGACAGGGGATCAGCCCCAGCATTTT. This codes for CASSFGTGDQPQHF.

The gene calls are TRBV21-1 and TRBJ1-1; TRBD1 is the table's D call and was not checked against the DNA. TRBV21-1 is described as a pseudogene. The CDR3 runs 17 residues. The CDR3 bases are TGTGCCAGCAGCAAAGTTGGGACAGGGGGCGCGGGGGCTGAAGCTTTCTTT. Translation gives CASSKVGTGGAGAEAFF.

The genes are TRBV9 and TRBJ2-7; D possibly uses TRBD1 or TRBD2 (5 bases each). The germline V and J ends were trimmed by 4 bases and 4 bases, with 24 bases remaining between them. This CDR3 contains 17 residues. Per the germline V gene, CDR1 is SGDLS and CDR2 is YYNGEE. The CDR3 sequence is CASSPRDVPRWGYEQYF. DNA of the CDR3: TGTGCCAGCAGCCCCCGGGACGTCCCCCGATGGGGGTACGAGCAGTACTTC.